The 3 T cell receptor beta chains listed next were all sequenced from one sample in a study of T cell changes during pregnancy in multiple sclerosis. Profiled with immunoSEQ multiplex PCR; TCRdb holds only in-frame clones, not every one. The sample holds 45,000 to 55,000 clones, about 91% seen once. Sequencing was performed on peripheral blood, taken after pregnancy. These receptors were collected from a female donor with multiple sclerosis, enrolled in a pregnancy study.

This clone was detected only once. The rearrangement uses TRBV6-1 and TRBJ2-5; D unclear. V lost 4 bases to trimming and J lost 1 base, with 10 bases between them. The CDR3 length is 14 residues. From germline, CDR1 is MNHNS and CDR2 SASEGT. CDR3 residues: CASSGGSFQETQYF. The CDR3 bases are TGTGCCAGCAGTGGCGGCAGCTTCCAAGAGACCCAGTACTTC.

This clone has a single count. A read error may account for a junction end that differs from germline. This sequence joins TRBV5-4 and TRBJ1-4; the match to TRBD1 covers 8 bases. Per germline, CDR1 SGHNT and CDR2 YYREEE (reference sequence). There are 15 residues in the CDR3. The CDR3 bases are TGTGCCAGCAGCCTTCGGACAGGGACTAACGAAAAACTGTTTTTT. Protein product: CASSLRTGTNEKLFF.

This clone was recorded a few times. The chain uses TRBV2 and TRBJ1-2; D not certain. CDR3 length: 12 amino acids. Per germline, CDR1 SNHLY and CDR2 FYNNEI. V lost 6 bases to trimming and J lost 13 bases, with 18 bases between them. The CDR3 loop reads CASSDIRPGATF. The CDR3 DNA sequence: TGTGCCAGCAGCGACATACGTCCGGGAGCCACCTTC. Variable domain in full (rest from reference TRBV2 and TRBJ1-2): EPEVTQTPSHQVTQMGQEVILRCVPISNHLYFYWYRQILGQKVEFLVSFYNNEISEKSEIFDDQFSVERPDGSNFTLKIRSTKLEDSAMYFCASSDIRPGATFGSGTRLTVV.